This T cell receptor (beta chain) was identified in a study of shared clonotypes between healthy human individuals. Overall study context: Aged between 18 and 49, the donors were a couple of women and three men.

Worth noting for this clone: Its antigen is undetermined.

The junction had 8 bases not matched to a gene; V was cut back by 4 bases and J by 2 bases. The CDR3 is 17 residues long. CDR1 is SGHAT, CDR2 FQNNGV, per germline. Bulk PBMC genomic DNA spanned ten immunoSEQ deep plates. Sequenced by immunoSEQ multiplex PCR; TCRdb stores in-frame clones only, minus some. The table includes under 600,000 clones, just over 75% detected once. Recent acute infections and vaccinations were absent in the healthy HIV-negative adult donors. Study results and limitations: An effect of sequencing depth on clonotype sharing among donors was expected.

The specimen sequenced was PBMCs. The V and J genes are TRBV11-2 and TRBJ2-7; 13 nucleotides align to TRBD2. The sequence came from a middle-aged woman in good health. Some clones in this sample may be carry-over from other donors' samples. The CDR3 protein is CASSSLQTSGRTYEQYF. CDR3 nucleotide sequence: TGTGCCAGCAGCTCCTTGCAGACTAGCGGGAGGACCTACGAGCAGTACTTC.